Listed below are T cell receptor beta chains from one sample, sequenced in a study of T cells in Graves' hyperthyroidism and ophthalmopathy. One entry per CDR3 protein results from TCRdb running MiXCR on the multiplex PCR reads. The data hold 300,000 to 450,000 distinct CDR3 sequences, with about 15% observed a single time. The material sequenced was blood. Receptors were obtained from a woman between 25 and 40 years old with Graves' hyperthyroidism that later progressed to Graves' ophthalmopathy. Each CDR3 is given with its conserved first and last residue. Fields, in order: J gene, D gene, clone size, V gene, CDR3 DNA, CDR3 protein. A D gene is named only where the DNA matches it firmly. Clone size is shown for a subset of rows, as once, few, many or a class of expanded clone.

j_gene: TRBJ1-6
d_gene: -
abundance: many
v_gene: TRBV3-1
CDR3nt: TGTGCCAGCAGCCAAGATGATTTTCTGGGACAAAGGGGTTCACCCCTCCACTTT
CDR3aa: CASSQDDFLGQRGSPLHF

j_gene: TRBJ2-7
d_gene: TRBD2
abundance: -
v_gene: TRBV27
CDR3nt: TGTGCCAGCAGTTTATTAAGCGGGACCTACGAGCAGTACTTC
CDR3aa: CASSLLSGTYEQYF

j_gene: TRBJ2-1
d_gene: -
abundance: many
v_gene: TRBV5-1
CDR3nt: TGCGCCAGCAGCTTGGATCGGGGACAACTCTACAATGAGCAGTTCTTC
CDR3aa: CASSLDRGQLYNEQFF

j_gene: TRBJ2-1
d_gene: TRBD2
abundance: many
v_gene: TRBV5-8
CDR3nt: TGTGCCAGCAGCTTGGTTACTAGCGGGAGTAGTGGTAATGAGCAGTTCTTC
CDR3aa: CASSLVTSGSSGNEQFF

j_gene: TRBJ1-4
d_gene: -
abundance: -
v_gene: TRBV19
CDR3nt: TGTGCCAGTAGTCCGCGGGACCCAGCAACTAATGAAAAACTGTTTTTT
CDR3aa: CASSPRDPATNEKLFF

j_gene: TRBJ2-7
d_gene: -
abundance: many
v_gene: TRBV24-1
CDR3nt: TGTGCCACCAGTGATTCAGGGACCTACGAGCAGTACTTC
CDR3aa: CATSDSGTYEQYF

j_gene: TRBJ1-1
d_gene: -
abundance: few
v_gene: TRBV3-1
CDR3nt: TGTGCCAGCAGCCAAGAGGCGACTGAAGCTTTCTTT
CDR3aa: CASSQEATEAFF

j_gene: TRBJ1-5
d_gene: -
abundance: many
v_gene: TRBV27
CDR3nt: TGTGCCAGCAGTCGAAGGGGCGGTAGCAATCAGCCCCAGCATTTT
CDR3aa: CASSRRGGSNQPQHF

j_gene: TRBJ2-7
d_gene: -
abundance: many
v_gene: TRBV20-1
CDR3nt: TGCAGTGCTTCGACAGGCCCCTACGAGCAGTACTTC
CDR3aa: CSASTGPYEQYF

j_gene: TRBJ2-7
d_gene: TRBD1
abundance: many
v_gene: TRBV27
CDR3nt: TGTGCCAGCAGTTCATTGACCGGGACAGGACCCTACGAGCAGTACTTC
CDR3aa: CASSSLTGTGPYEQYF

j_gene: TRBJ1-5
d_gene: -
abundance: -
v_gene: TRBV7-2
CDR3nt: TGTGCCAGCAGCTTACCAGGGTACGAACAGCCCCAGCATTTT
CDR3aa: CASSLPGYEQPQHF

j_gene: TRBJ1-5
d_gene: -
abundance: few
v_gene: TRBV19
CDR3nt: TGTGCCAGTAGTATGATCCCGGTGGACTTAACAAATCAGCCCCAGCATTTT
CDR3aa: CASSMIPVDLTNQPQHF

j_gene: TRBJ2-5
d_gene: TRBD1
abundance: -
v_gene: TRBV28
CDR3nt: TGTGCCAGCAGTTTCCACGGGACAGGGAACGGTCAGTACTTC
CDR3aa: CASSFHGTGNGQYF

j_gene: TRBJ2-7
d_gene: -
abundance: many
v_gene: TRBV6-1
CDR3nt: TGTGCCAGCAGTTCCCGGGACCCCCCTGGTGAGCAGTACTTC
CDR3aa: CASSSRDPPGEQYF

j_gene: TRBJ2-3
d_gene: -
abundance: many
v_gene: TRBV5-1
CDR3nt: TGCGCCAGCAGCTCGAACCTGGCAGATACGCAGTATTTT
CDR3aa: CASSSNLADTQYF

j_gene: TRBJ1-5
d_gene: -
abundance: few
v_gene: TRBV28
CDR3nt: TGTGCCAGCAGCCCCGGATCGGGAAATCAGCCCCAGCATTTT
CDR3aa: CASSPGSGNQPQHF

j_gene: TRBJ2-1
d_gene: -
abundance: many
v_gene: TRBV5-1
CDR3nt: TGCGCCAGCAGCTTAGGTCTCGGCGATCACAATGAGCAGTTCTTC
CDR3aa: CASSLGLGDHNEQFF

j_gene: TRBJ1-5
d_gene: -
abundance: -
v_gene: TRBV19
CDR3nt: TGTGCCAGTAGTCAATACGGGGAACGCCAGCCCCAGCATTTT
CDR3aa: CASSQYGERQPQHF

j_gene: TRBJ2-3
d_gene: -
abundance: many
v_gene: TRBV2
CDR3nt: TGTGCCAGTTTTAAGATAGATACGCAGTATTTT
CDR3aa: CASFKIDTQYF

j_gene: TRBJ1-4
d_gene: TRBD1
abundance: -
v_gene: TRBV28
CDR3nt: TGTGCCAGCAGTTCAAGTCGACAGGGTCGAGAAGAAAAACTGTTTTTT
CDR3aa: CASSSSRQGREEKLFF

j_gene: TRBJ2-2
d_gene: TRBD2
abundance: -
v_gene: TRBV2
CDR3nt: TGTGCCAGCAGTGAGTGGGTTACTAGCGGAAACACCGGGGAGCTGTTTTTT
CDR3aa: CASSEWVTSGNTGELFF

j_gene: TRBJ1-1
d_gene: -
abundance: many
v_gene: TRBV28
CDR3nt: TGTGCCAGCAGTTTTGTGTCCGGGGAGGGCCTGCGGTTGGGTGACGCTGAAGCTTTCTTT
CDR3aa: CASSFVSGEGLRLGDAEAFF

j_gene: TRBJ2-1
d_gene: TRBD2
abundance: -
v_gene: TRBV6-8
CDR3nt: TGTGCCAGCAGTTACATTTGCCTAGCGGATTACGATGAGCAGTTCTTC
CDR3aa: CASSYICLADYDEQFF

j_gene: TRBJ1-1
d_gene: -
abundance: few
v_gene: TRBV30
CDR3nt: TGTGCCTGGAGAGGGGCGCGGACTGAAGCTTTCTTT
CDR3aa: CAWRGARTEAFF

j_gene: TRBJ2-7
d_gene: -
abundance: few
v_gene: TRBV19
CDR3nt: TGTGCCAGTAGTATAGAGGACTCGCAGTACTTC
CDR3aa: CASSIEDSQYF

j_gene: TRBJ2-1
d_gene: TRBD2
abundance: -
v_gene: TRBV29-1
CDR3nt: TGCAGCACTATACTGGGCGGGGGTGCCACCTACAATGAGCAGTTCTTC
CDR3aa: CSTILGGGATYNEQFF

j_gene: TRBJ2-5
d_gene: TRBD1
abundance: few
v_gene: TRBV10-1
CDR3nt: TGCGCCAGCAGAAACGAGATCCGGGACAGGGGGCAAGAGACCCAGTACTTC
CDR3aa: CASRNEIRDRGQETQYF

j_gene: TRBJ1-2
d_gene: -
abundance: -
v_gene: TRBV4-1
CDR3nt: TGCGCCAGCAGCCAAGGTTTAGTTAACTATGGCTACACCTTC
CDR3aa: CASSQGLVNYGYTF

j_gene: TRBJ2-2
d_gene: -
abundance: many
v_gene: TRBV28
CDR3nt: TGTGCCAGCAGTTTTTCCTTGATCGGGACCCTCGACACCGGGGAGCTGTTTTTT
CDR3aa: CASSFSLIGTLDTGELFF

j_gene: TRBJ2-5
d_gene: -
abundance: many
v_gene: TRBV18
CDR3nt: TGTGCCAGCTCACCGGGCCAAGAGACCCAGTACTTC
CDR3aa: CASSPGQETQYF

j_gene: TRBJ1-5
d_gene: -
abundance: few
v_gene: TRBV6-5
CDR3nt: TGTGCCAGCAGTTACGTTAGTCAGCCCCAGCATTTT
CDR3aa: CASSYVSQPQHF

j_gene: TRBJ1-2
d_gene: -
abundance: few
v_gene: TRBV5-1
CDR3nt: TGCGCCAGCAGCTTGCAAGCGGACTATGGCTACACCTTC
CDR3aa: CASSLQADYGYTF

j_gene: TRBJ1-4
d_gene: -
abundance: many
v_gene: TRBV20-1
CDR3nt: TGCAGTGCGAGTTTCCCTGGGGCTCGCGAAAAACTGTTTTTT
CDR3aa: CSASFPGAREKLFF

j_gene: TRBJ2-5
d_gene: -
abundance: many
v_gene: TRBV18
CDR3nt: TGTGCCAGCTCACCGCAGGCTTCTGGGACCCAGTACTTC
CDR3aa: CASSPQASGTQYF

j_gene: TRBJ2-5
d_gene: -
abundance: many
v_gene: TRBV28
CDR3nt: TGTGCCAGCACCTTGGGGGGGCGAAAGGAGACCCAGTACTTC
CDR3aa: CASTLGGRKETQYF

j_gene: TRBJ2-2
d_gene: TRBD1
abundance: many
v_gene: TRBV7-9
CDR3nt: TGTGCCAGCAGCCGAGGACAGGGGGGTAACACCGGGGAGCTGTTTTTT
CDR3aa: CASSRGQGGNTGELFF

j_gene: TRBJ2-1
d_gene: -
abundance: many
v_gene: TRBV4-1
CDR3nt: TGCGCCAGCAGCCAAGCTCGCCGGGGGAACAATGAGCAGTTCTTC
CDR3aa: CASSQARRGNNEQFF

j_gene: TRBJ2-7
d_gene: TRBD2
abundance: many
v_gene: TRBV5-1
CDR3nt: TGCGCCAGCAGCCACACCATGCGGAGCGCGCGGGGGGCGGTATCCTACGAGCAGTACTTC
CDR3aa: CASSHTMRSARGAVSYEQYF

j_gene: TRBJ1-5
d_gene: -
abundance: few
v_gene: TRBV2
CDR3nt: TGTGCCAGCAGTTCCCAGGGTATTAGCAATCAGCCCCAGCATTTT
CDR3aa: CASSSQGISNQPQHF

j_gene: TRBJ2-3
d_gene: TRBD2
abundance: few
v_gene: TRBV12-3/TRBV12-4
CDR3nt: TGTGCCAGCACCATAGCGGGGGGAACATTCACAGATACGCAGTATTTT
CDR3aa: CASTIAGGTFTDTQYF

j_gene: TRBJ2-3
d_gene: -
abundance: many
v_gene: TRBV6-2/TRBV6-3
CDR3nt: TGTGCCAGCACCATCGCCGGGACCAGAGATCTGCAGTATTTT
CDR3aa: CASTIAGTRDLQYF

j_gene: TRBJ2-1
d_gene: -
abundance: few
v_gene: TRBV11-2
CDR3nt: TGTGCCAGCAGCTTAATTCGGGGGCCCGGCAATGAGCAGTTCTTC
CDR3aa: CASSLIRGPGNEQFF

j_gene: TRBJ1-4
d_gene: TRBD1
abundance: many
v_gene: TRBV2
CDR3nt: TGTGCCAGCAGGGCCGGGACAGGGGATGAAAAACTGTTTTTT
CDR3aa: CASRAGTGDEKLFF

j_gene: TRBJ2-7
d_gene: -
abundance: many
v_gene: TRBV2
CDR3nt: TGTGCCAGCAGTGAAGGGGGGGATTTCTACGAGCAGTACTTC
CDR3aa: CASSEGGDFYEQYF

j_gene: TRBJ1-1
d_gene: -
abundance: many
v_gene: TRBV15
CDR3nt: TGTGCCACCAGCATTTTTAGGGCAGCTGAAGCTTTCTTT
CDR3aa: CATSIFRAAEAFF

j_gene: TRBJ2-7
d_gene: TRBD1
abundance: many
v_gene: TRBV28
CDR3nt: TGTGCCAGCAGTACGTGGACAGGTGGCTCCTACGAGCAGTACTTC
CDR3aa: CASSTWTGGSYEQYF

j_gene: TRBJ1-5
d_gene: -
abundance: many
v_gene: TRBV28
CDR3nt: TGTGCCAGCAGTCCCCCCCCTGTTCGTCATCAGCCCCAGCATTTT
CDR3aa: CASSPPPVRHQPQHF

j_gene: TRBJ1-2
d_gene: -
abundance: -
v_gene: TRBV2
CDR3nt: TGCGCCAGCAGCCACTGGGACTGGGCCTATGGCTACACCTTC
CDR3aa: CASSHWDWAYGYTF

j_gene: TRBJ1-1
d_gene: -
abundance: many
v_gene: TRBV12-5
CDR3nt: TGTGCTAGTGGTTTTGTGGGGGGCCTGGCTTTCTTT
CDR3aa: CASGFVGGLAFF

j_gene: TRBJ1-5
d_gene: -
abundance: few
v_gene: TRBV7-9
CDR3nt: TGTGCCAGCAGCTTGGGAAAAGGGAGCAATCAGCCCCAGCATTTT
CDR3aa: CASSLGKGSNQPQHF

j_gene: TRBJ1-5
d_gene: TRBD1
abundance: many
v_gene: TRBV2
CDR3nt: TGTGCCAGCAGTAACAGGGGCAGCAATCAGCCCCAGCATTTT
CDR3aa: CASSNRGSNQPQHF

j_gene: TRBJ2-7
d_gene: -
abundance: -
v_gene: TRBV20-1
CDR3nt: TGCAGTGCTAGAGATCTTAGGGGGGGGGGCCTCTACGAGCAGTACTTC
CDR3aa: CSARDLRGGGLYEQYF

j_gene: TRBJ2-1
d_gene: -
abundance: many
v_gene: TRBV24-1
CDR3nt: TGTGCCACCAGGGACGGAGGTTACAATGAGCAGTTCTTC
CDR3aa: CATRDGGYNEQFF

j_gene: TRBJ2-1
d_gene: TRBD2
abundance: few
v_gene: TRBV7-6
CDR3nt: TGTGCCAGCAGCTTACACCCGGTTACTAGCGGCTACAATGAGCAGTTCTTC
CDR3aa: CASSLHPVTSGYNEQFF

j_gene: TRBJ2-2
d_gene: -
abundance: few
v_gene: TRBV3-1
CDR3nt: TGTGCCAGCAGCCAACTTGACGGGAACACCGGGGAGCTGTTTTTT
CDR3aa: CASSQLDGNTGELFF

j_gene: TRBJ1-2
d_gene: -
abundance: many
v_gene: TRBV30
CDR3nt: TGTGCCTGGAGTGTACTAGAACAGGGATGGAATGGCTACACCTTC
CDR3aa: CAWSVLEQGWNGYTF

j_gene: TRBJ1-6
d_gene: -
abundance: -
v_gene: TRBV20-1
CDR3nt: TGCAGTGCTAGAGGAGGGGGGACGATTGGAGGTAATTCACCCCTCCACTTT
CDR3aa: CSARGGGTIGGNSPLHF